The clone carrying this T cell receptor (beta chain) was detected ten times or more. Its antigen is not identified. Germline CDR1 and CDR2: DFQATT and SNEGSKA (reference sequence). V lost 5 bases to trimming and J lost 0 bases, with 11 bases between them. The CDR3 is 14 amino acids. TCR beta CDR3 regions were amplified from RNA transcripts. The TCR CDR3 was amplified in a first-round RT-PCR using the HTBI primer set. TCRdb reprocessed the multiplex PCR reads with MiXCR, giving one entry per CDR3 protein. The table shows 350,000 to 400,000 distinct CDR3 sequences, with around 14% occurring only once. The definition of stable Graves' hyperthyroidism was no ophthalmopathy progression within 18 months. Hyperthyroidism had been newly diagnosed in patients aged 18 to 65, and its duration was under 2 months. For the diagnoses, clinical symptoms, serum thyroxine and TRAb, thyroid ultrasound and orbital computed tomography were used.

The data were obtained in a study of T cells in Graves' hyperthyroidism and ophthalmopathy. General study findings and limits: Ophthalmopathy was identified by the model a median 6.5 months ahead of onset.

Sequencing was performed on blood. V gene TRBV20-1 combines with J gene TRBJ2-1; a weak D match, TRBD2 (5 bases). The receptor comes from a woman aged 25 to 39 with Graves' hyperthyroidism. In DNA, the CDR3 is TGCAGTGCTGGCCGAGGGAGCTCCTACAATGAGCAGTTCTTC. It is translated as CSAGRGSSYNEQFF.